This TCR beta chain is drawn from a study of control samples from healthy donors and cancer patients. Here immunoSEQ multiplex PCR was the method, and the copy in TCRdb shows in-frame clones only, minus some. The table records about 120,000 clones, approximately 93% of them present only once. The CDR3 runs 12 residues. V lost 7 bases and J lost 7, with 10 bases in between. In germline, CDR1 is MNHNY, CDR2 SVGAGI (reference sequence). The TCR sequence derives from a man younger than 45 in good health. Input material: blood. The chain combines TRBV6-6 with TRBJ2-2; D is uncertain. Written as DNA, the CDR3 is TGTGCCAGCACCAACGTATTCGGGGAGCTGTTTTTT. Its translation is CASTNVFGELFF.